The 5 T cell receptor beta chains reported below all come from one sample, sequenced in a study of neurological immune-mediated disorders (dated by TCRdb to the late 2010s). The protocol used for the library was 5' RACE. TCRdb lists the instrument as Illumina HiSeq 2500. The public reads were quality trimmed at Q25 with fastp and then assembled into clones with MiXCR by TCRdb, keeping productive beta chains. For every CDR3 protein sequence, its rows merge into one entry that carries the most common genes and DNA. A total of 35,000 to 45,000 distinct CDR3 sequences appear in this sample, roughly 10% of them only once. The ten largest make up 3% to 4.5% of the sample. Specimen: CD4+ T cells from blood. The receptors were sampled from a woman under 40 with HTLV-1-associated myelopathy (HAM/TSP).

As regards this clonotype: Lacking the conserved final phenylalanine or tryptophan, this CDR3 likely reflects a read error. J is TRBJ2-5 and V is TRBV11-3, with a tentative D call TRBD2 (5 bases). This CDR3 comprises 14 residues. Trimming stripped 4 bases from V and 4 bases from J, with 13 bases between. From germline, CDR1 is SGHNT and CDR2 YENEEA. CDR3 in amino acids: CASSSGSSLETQYL. DNA of the CDR3: TGTGCCAGCAGCTCTGGGAGCAGTCTAGAGACCCAGTACTTA.

This clonotype was seen at least ten times. The rearrangement uses TRBV9 and TRBJ2-1; 11 bases match TRBD2. V shed 3 bases, J shed 4 bases, and the junction held 3 bases outside the gene matches. The CDR3 extends over 15 amino acids. Germline assignment: CDR1 SGDLS and CDR2 YYNGEE. As DNA, the CDR3 is TGTGCCAGCAGCGCCCTAGCGGGGGGATACAATGAGCAGTTCTTC. Translating it yields CASSALAGGYNEQFF.

This clonotype has ten or more counts. This sequence joins TRBV20-1 and TRBJ2-3; no clear D. V was trimmed by 0 bases and J by 7 bases, leaving 11 bases between them. The CDR3 has 13 amino acids. Germline V gives CDR1 DFQATT, CDR2 SNEGSKA (reference sequence). The CDR3 DNA sequence: TGCAGTGCTAGAGATACGGTTGGAAATACGCAGTATTTT. This encodes CSARDTVGNTQYF.

The chain couples TRBV5-4 to TRBJ2-3; D might be TRBD2 (6 bases). V lost 6 bases and J 1 base, leaving 18 bases between the germline ends. Germline CDR1 reads SGHNT; CDR2 reads YYREEE (reference sequence). The length of the CDR3 is 16 residues. The CDR3 bases are TGTGCCAGCATCGCCCGACTATCGGGGGGCACAGATACGCAGTATTTT. The encoded protein is CASIARLSGGTDTQYF.

This clonotype was seen ten or more times. The chain employs TRBV6-5 and TRBJ2-7; 9 bases line up with TRBD2. V shed 6 bases, J shed 2 bases, and the junction held 11 bases outside the gene matches. The V gene's germline CDR1 is MNHEY and CDR2 SVGAGI. The CDR3 covers 16 residues. CDR3 amino acids: CASRPISGGLPYEQYF. CDR3 bases: TGTGCCAGCAGACCTATCAGCGGGGGGTTGCCCTACGAGCAGTACTTC.